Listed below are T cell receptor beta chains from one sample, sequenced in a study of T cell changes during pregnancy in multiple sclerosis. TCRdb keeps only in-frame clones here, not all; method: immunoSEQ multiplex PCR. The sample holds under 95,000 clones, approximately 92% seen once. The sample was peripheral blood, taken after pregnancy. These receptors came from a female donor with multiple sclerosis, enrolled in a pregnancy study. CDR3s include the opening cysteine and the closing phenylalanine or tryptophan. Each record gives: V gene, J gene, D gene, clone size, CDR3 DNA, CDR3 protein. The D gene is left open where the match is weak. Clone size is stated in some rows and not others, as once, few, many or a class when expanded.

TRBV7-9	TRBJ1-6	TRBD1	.	TGTGCCAGCAGCTTAGAGACAGGGGCCCCATATAATTCACCCCTCCACTTT	CASSLETGAPYNSPLHF
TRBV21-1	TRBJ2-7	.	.	TGTGCCAGCAGCAGTTCTAGCGGGAGTACCGACGAGCAGTACTTC	CASSSSSGSTDEQYF
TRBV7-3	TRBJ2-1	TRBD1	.	TGTGCCAGCAGCTTAGGAAGAGGGGGCTATGAGCAGTTCTTC	CASSLGRGGYEQFF
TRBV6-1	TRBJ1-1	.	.	TGTGCCAGCGACTTTTGGGCTGAAGCTTTCTTT	CASDFWAEAFF
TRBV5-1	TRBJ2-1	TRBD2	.	TGCGCCAGCAGCTTGGCAAGGACTAGCGGGAGTATGAATGAGCAGTTCTTC	CASSLARTSGSMNEQFF
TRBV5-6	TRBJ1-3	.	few	TGTGCCAGCAGCTTGTGGGCGAATATTGGAAACACCATATATTTT	CASSLWANIGNTIYF
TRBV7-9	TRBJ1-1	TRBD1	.	TGTGCCAGCAGCTTAGCAAGTTTCGTGGGACAGGGGGCCCCTGAAGCTTTCTTT	CASSLASFVGQGAPEAFF
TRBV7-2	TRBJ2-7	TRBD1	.	TGTGCCAGCAGCACCGGACAGGTCCCCTACGAGCAGTACTTC	CASSTGQVPYEQYF
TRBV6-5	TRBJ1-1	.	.	TGTGCCAGTAGAAGGGGGTCTGAAGCTTTCTTT	CASRRGSEAFF
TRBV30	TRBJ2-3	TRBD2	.	TGTGCCTGGAGTGTAAAAGGACTAGCGGGGTGGAGTGGCACAGATACGCAGTATTTT	CAWSVKGLAGWSGTDTQYF
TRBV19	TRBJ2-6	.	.	TGTGCCAGTAGAGTGGGCAGAAGCTCTGGGGCCAACGTCCTGACTTTC	CASRVGRSSGANVLTF
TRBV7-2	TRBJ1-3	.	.	TGTGCCAGCAGCGTAAAAATTGGGAGCTCTGGAAACACCATATATTTT	CASSVKIGSSGNTIYF
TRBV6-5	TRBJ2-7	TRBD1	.	TGTGCCAGCAGAGACGGTGGGACAGCCTCCTACGAGCAGTACTTC	CASRDGGTASYEQYF
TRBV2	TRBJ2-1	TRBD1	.	TGTGCCAGCAGTATACAGGGGTATGAGCAGTTCTTC	CASSIQGYEQFF
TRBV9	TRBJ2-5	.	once	TGTGCCAGCAGCGCCTCGGTCCAGGGGGGAGAGACCCAGTACTTC	CASSASVQGGETQYF
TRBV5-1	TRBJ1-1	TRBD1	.	TGCGCCAGCAGCTTAAACAGGGGCAACACTGAAGCTTTCTTT	CASSLNRGNTEAFF
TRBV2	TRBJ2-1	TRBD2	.	TGTGCCAGCATTCGGGGGGACTCCTACAATGAGCAGTTCTTC	CASIRGDSYNEQFF
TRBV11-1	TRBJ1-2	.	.	TGTGCCAGCAGCTTCGTTCCCAACTATGGCTACACCTTC	CASSFVPNYGYTF
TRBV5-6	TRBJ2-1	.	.	TGTGCCAGCAGCTTAGCGACAGACAATGAGCAGTTCTTC	CASSLATDNEQFF
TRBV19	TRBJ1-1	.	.	TGTGCCAGTATTATGATCCCCGGGACACTTGAAGAGGGAGCTTTCTTT	CASIMIPGTLEEGAFF
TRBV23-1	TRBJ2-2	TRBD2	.	TGCGCCAGCAGTCAAGAACCCAGCGGGACCAACACCGGGGAGCTGTTTTTT	CASSQEPSGTNTGELFF
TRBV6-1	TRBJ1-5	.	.	TGTGCCAGCAGTGGCAGCACAGGGATTGGATATAGCAATCAGCCCCAGCATTTT	CASSGSTGIGYSNQPQHF
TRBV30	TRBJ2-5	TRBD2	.	TGTGCCTGGAGTGGACTAGCGGCCGCGGGGACCCAGTACTTC	CAWSGLAAAGTQYF
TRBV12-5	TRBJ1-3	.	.	TGTGCTAGTGGTTTGGTACTTAGGGGCGGAAACACCATATATTTT	CASGLVLRGGNTIYF
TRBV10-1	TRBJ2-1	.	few	TGCGCCAGCAGTGAGCAGTCCAACAATGAGCAGTTCTTC	CASSEQSNNEQFF
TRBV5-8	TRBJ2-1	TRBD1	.	TGTGCCAGCAGCTTGGATGACAGGGGCGGCTACAATGAGCAGTTCTTC	CASSLDDRGGYNEQFF
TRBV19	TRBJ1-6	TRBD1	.	TGTGCCAGTAGTACGATGGACAGGGTGAGTAATTCACCCCTCCACTTT	CASSTMDRVSNSPLHF
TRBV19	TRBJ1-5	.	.	TGTGCCAGTAGTATCCCGACAAATCTTCAGCCCCAGCATTTT	CASSIPTNLQPQHF
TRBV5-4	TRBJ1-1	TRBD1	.	TGTGCCAGCAGGGGACAGGGGGCGAACACTGAAGCTTTCTTT	CASRGQGANTEAFF
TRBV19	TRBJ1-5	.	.	TGTGCCAGTAGTACGACAGGTAGCAATCAGCCCCAGCATTTT	CASSTTGSNQPQHF
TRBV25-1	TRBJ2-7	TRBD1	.	TGTGCCAGCTCAAGACAGGGACCCTACGAGCAGTACTTC	CASSRQGPYEQYF
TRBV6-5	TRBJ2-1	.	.	TGTGCCAGCAGTTCTACGTACAATGAGCAGTTCTTC	CASSSTYNEQFF
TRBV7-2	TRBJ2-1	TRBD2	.	TGTGCCAGCAGTGGACTAGCGGGGGGTAGCTCCTACAATGAGCAGTTCTTC	CASSGLAGGSSYNEQFF
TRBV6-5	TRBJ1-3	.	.	TGTGCCAGCAGGACAGGTCACTCTGGAAACACCATATATTTT	CASRTGHSGNTIYF
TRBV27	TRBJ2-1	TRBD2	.	TGTGCCAGCAGTTCCTTAGCGGGGGGGCCCCGCAATGAGCAGTTCTTC	CASSSLAGGPRNEQFF
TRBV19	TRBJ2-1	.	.	TGTGCCAGTAGTATAGGGGCAGCCAGGTACAATGAGCAGTTCTTC	CASSIGAARYNEQFF
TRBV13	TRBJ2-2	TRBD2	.	TGTGCCAGCAGCTCCCACAACTTGGCTAGCGGGAGGGCCGGGGAGCTGTTTTTT	CASSSHNLASGRAGELFF